In this sample, the clone carrying this T cell receptor (beta chain) turned up many times. Its antigen is currently unknown. This sample's time point: longitudinal time-point 1 (baseline). From 2 million PBMCs stored at -80 C, the unsorted libraries were generated. This sample is drawn from a study of neurological immune-mediated disorders. The overall study: The roughly 34 multiple sclerosis patients comprised 31 relapsing-remitting and 3 secondary progressive cases. Study results and limitations: Phylogenetic analysis grouped 18 of 34 multiple sclerosis patients' repertoires together, suggesting a possible repertoire signature.

Every sequencing run gave over 180 million TCR-beta sequences, taken from 15-18 subjects. TCRdb called the 5' RACE reads again in MiXCR, with one record for every CDR3 protein. The data contain approximately 36,000 distinct CDR3 sequences, 3% to 3.5% of them singletons. Germline V gene data show CDR1 as SGHRS and CDR2 as YFSETQ. The V gene lost 4 bases and the J gene lost 2 bases, with 15 bases spanning the gap. The CDR3 loop spans 16 amino acids. Material: PBMCs. The genes are TRBV5-1 and TRBJ2-2, with D perhaps TRBD1 (6 bases). This sequence was found in a woman between 55 and 75 years old with multiple sclerosis. CDR3 DNA: TGCGCCAGCAGCAAAGCCCCACAGGGTAACACCGGGGAGCTGTTTTTT. Translated: CASSKAPQGNTGELFF.